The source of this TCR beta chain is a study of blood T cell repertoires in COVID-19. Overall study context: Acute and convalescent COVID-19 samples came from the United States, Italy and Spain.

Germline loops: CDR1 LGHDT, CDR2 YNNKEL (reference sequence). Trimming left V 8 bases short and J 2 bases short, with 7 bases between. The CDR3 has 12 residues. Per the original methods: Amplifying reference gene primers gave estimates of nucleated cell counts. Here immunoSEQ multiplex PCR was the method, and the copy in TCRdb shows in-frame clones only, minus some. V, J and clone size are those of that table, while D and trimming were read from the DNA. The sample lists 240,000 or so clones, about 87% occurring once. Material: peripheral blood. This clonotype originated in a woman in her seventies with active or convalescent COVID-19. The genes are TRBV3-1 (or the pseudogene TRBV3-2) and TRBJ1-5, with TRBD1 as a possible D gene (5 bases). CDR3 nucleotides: TGTGCCAGCGACAGAGGCAATCAGCCCCAGCATTTT. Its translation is CASDRGNQPQHF.